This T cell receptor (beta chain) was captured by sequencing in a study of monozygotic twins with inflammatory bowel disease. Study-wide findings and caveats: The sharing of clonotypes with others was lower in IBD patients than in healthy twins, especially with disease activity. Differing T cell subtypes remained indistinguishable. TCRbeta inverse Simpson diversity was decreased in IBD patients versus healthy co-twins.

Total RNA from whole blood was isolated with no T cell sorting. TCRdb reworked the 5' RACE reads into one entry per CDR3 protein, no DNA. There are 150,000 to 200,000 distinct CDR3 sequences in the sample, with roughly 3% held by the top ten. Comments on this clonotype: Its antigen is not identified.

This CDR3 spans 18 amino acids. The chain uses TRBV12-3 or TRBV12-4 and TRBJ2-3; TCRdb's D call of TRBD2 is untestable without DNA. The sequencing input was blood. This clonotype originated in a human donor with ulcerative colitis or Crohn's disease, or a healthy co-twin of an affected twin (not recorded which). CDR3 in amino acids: CASSFMVAGRRSTDTQYF.